This T cell receptor (beta chain) emerged from a study of blood T cell repertoires in COVID-19. At the level of the study: PBMCs, B-cell-depleted T cells, or T cells were the source of the cDNA or gDNA that made up the material.

Original data processing: Scientists estimated how many nucleated cells there were by amplifying reference gene primers. Clones were read by immunoSEQ multiplex PCR, and TCRdb kept only the in-frame ones, dropping some. D and trimming were read from the DNA, whereas the V and J calls and clone size are those reported in that table. Altogether under 200,000 clones are present, roughly 87% being singletons, with the ten largest covering roughly 21%. Sequencing was done on a sample of peripheral blood. This clonotype was obtained from a man between 60 and 75 years old with active or convalescent COVID-19.

The CDR3 region is CASRLQGNTEAFF. The CDR3 DNA is TGTGCCAGCAGGTTACAGGGGAACACTGAAGCTTTCTTT. The genes are TRBV2 and TRBJ1-1, with D possibly being TRBD1 (6 bases). Between the trimmed V and J ends, which lost 6 bases and 1 base, there was a span of 9 bases. CDR1 is SNHLY, CDR2 FYNNEI, per germline. The CDR3 spans 13 residues.